This TCR beta chain was found in a study of CD8+CD57+ T cells in acquired aplastic anemia. The overall study: Roughly 3.1 ug was the average amount of DNA from sorted CD4+ and CD8+ cells. Sequencing produced an average of roughly 10 million reads per healthy donor for CD4+ cells.

Genomic DNA provided the template from which TCR beta VDJ and CDR3 profiles were obtained. MiXCR, run by TCRdb on the reads, gives a single entry per CDR3 protein. The sample consists of about 190,000 distinct CDR3 sequences, approximately 49% of them appearing once. Germline V gene sequence: CDR1 WNHNN, CDR2 SYGVQD (reference sequence). The CDR3 has 16 amino acids. Note on this clonotype: Antigen unknown. One end of the junction varies from germline; a read error may be responsible.

General study findings and limits: The number of CD8+ CDR3 sequences shared by patients and controls was approximately 30.

Sequencing was carried out using sorted CD4+, CD8+, or CD8+CD57+ T cells (not recorded which) from PBMCs. This sequence was found in a human donor in good health, serving as a control. The chain employs TRBV10-1 and TRBJ2-2; 10 bases line up with TRBD2. CDR3 loop: CANSARLAGNTGELFF. CDR3 DNA: TGCGCCAACAGTGCGAGACTAGCGGGGAACACCGGGGAGCTGTTTTTT.